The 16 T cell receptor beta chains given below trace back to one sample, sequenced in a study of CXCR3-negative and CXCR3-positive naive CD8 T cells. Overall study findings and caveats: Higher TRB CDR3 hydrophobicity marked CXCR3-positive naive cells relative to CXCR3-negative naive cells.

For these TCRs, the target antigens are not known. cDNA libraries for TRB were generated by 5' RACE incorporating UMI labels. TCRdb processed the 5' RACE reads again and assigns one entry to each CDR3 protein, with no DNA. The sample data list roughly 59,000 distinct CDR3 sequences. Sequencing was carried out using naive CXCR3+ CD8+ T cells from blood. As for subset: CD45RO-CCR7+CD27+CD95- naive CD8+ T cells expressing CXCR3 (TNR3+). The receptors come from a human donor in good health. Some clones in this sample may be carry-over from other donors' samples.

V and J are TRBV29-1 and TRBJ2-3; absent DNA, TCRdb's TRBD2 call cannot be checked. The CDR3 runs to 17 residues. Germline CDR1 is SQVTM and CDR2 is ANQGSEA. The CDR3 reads CSVEAAGSGGALDTQYF.

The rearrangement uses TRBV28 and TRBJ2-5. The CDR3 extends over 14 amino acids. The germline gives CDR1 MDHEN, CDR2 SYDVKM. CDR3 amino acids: CASSFVALQETQYF.

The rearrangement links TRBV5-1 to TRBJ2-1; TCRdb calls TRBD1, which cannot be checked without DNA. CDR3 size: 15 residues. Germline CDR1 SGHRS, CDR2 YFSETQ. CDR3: CASSLGDRAAGEQFF. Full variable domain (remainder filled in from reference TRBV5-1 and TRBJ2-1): KAGVTQTPRYLIKTRGQQVTLSCSPISGHRSVSWYQQTPGQGLQFLFEYFSETQRNKGNFPGRFSGRQFSNSRSEMNVSTLELGDSALYLCASSLGDRAAGEQFFGPGTRLTVL.

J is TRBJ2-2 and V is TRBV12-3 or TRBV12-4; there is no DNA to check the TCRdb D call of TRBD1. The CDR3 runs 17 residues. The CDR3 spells CASNQSGDRGGTGELFF.

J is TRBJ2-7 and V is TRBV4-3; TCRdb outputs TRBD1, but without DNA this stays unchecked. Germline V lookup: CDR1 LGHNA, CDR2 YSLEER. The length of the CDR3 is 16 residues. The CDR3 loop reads CASSQELRGARVEQYF.

This chain's CDR3 is CASSSHRENTGELFF. The rearrangement links TRBV7-3 to TRBJ2-2; the TCRdb call, TRBD1, lacks DNA for checking. This CDR3 is built from 15 residues. CDR1 and CDR2 (germline): SGHTA, FQGTGA.

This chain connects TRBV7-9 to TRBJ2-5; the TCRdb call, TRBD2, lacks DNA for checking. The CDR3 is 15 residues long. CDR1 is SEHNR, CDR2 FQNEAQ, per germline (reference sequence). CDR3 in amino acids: CASNPPHIRAETQYF.

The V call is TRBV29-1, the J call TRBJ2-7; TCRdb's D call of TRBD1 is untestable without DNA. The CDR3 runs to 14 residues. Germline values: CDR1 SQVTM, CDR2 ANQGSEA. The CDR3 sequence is CSVEGQGEDSEQYF.

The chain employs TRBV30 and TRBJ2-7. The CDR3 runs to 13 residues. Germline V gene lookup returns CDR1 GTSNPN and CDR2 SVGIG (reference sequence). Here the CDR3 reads CAWRVDGYYEQYF.

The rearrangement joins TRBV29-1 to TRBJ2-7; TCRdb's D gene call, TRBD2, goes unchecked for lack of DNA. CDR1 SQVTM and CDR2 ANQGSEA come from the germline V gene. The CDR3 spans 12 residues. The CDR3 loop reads CSVGSGVSEQYF.

CDR3 loop: CASSVLGVTEAFF. The V and J genes are TRBV9 and TRBJ1-1; with no DNA, the TCRdb D assignment of TRBD1 cannot be verified. In germline, CDR1 is SGDLS, CDR2 YYNGEE. The CDR3 sequence is 13 residues long.

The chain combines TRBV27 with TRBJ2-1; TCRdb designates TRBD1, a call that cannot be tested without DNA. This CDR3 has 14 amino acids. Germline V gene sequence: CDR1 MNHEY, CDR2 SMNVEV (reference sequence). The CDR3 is CATLGGGLYNEQFF.

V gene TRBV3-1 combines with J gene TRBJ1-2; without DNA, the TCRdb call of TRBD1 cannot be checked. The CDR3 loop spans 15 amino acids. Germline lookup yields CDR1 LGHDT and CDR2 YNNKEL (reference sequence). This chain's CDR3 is CASSQRQERNYGYTF.

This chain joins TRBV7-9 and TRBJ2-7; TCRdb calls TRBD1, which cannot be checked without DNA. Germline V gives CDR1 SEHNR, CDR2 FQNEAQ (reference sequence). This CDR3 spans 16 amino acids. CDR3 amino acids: CASSHPDRGGTYEQYF.

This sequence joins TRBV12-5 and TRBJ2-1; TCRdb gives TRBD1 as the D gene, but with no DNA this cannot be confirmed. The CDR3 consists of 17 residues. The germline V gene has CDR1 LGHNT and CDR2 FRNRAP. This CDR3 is CASGLASAGQTSNEQFF.

The CDR3 protein is CASSLEGPNTEAFF. The J gene is TRBJ1-1, the V gene TRBV5-1. In germline, CDR1 is SGHRS, CDR2 YFSETQ. The CDR3 has 14 residues. The complete variable domain, with remaining parts taken from reference TRBV5-1 and TRBJ1-1, reads KAGVTQTPRYLIKTRGQQVTLSCSPISGHRSVSWYQQTPGQGLQFLFEYFSETQRNKGNFPGRFSGRQFSNSRSEMNVSTLELGDSALYLCASSLEGPNTEAFFGQGTRLTVV.